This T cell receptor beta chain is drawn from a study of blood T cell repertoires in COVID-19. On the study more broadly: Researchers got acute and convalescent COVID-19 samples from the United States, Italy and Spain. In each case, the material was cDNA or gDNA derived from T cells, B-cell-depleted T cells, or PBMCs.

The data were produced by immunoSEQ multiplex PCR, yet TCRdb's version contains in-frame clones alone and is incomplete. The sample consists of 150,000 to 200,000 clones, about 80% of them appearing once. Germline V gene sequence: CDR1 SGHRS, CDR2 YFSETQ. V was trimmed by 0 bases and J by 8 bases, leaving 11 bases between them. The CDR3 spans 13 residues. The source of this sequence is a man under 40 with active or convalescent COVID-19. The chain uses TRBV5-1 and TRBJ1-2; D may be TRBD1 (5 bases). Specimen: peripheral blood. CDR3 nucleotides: TGCGCCAGCAGCTTGGGGCAGGGCGCAGGCTACACCTTC. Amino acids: CASSLGQGAGYTF.